The TCR beta chain described here comes from a study of T-cell memory formation after mild COVID-19. The wider study: TCR clusters were mostly donor specific. The study's findings and limits: There was no confirmation that second-wave clones peaking on day 37 were SARS-CoV-2 specific.

CDR1 LGHNA and CDR2 YSLEER come from the germline V gene. The V segment lost 4 bases and the J segment 3 bases; nucleotides outside the gene matches: 12. The CDR3 totals 17 residues. This clonotype appeared a few times. Antigen unknown. The TCR alpha and TCR beta cDNA libraries, bearing sample barcodes and UMIs, were generated by 5'RACE using constant-segment primers. TCRdb analysed the 5' RACE reads with MiXCR anew, one entry per CDR3 protein. Of about 390,000 distinct CDR3 sequences listed, over 20% are singletons. The genes are TRBV4-3 and TRBJ2-1; TRBD1 matches 7 bases. Sequenced material: PBMCs or a T cell subset sorted from them (not recorded which). This clonotype originated in an adult woman who had mild COVID-19 (a few samples of this study predate the infection). Cell type and time point are not known. The CDR3 spells CASSPYVDREFYNEQFF. The CDR3 DNA reads TGCGCCAGCAGCCCCTATGTCGACAGGGAGTTCTACAATGAGCAGTTCTTC.